Sequencing of this T cell receptor beta chain was carried out in a study of graft-versus-host responses after intestinal transplantation. Study as a whole: Following induction with anti-thymocyte globulin, all recipients were given tacrolimus and steroids for about 3 years.

Whole-study findings and limits: An association linked early post-transplant HvG declines with peak circulating GvH clone levels. There were GvH clones found in recipient marrow, and some of them appeared first in ileum or blood.

The CDR3 runs to 13 residues. V was pared by 2 bases and J by 4 bases, with 8 bases between. CDR1 is SGHVS, CDR2 FQNEAQ, per germline. Concerning this clone: The target antigen is unknown.

Sequencing was performed with immunoSEQ multiplex PCR; in TCRdb, only in-frame clones are kept and a portion is missing. The sample contains some 90,000 clones, roughly 92% of which appear only once. The V and J genes are TRBV7-8 and TRBJ1-2; D unresolved. This receptor was identified in a human donor who was the organ donor for an intestinal transplant. This specimen was unstimulated CD8+ T cells sorted from spleen or lymph node cells, taken before transplant. In DNA, the CDR3 is TGTGCCAGCAGCTTATACTCGCCCTATGGCTACACCTTC. Its translation is CASSLYSPYGYTF. Full variable domain (outside the CDR3, taken from reference TRBV7-8 and TRBJ1-2): GAGVSQSPRYKVAKRGQDVALRCDPISGHVSLFWYQQALGQGPEFLTYFQNEAQLDKSGLPSDRFFAERPEGSVSTLKIQRTQQEDSAVYLCASSLYSPYGYTFGSGTRLTVV.